This is a list of T cell receptor beta chains from one sample in a study of T-cell reconstitution after alpha-beta-depleted transplantation in children. TCRdb ran MiXCR on the PCR reads and lists one entry per CDR3 protein. This sample has 200,000 to 250,000 distinct CDR3 sequences, with roughly a tenth found just once. The material was PBMCs, obtained before TCRalphabeta/CD19-depleted stem cell transplant. The source is a child under two years old with acute myeloid leukemia, due to receive a stem cell transplant. Each CDR3 is given with its conserved first and last residue. The D gene is left open where the match is weak. Rows give clone size only sometimes, using once, few, many, or a class for an expanded clone.

D	size	V	J	CDR3	DNA
TRBD1	many	TRBV20-1	TRBJ2-3	CSAPKQGADTQYF	TGCAGTGCTCCCAAACAGGGGGCAGATACGCAGTATTTT
-	-	TRBV18	TRBJ2-5	CASSPSYSGALETQYF	TGTGCCAGCTCACCATCTTATTCGGGGGCTTTGGAGACCCAGTACTTC
TRBD2	few	TRBV5-4	TRBJ2-2	CASSSRLAGVTGELFF	TGTGCCAGCAGCTCGCGACTAGCGGGAGTCACCGGGGAGCTGTTTTTT
TRBD2	many	TRBV6-6	TRBJ2-5	CASRLAVQETQYF	TGTGCCAGCCGGCTAGCGGTCCAAGAGACCCAGTACTTC
-	many	TRBV20-1	TRBJ2-3	CSASVQQITDTQYF	TGCAGTGCTAGTGTACAGCAGATCACAGATACGCAGTATTTT
-	many	TRBV3-1	TRBJ1-2	CASSYEDSSSFYGYTF	TGTGCCAGCAGCTACGAAGACAGCTCTTCTTTCTATGGCTACACCTTC
TRBD2	many	TRBV29-1	TRBJ2-7	CSVGVGRGPDEQYF	TGCAGCGTTGGTGTAGGGAGGGGACCTGACGAGCAGTACTTC
-	many	TRBV7-2	TRBJ2-5	CAGSPFRGETQYF	TGTGCCGGGTCGCCTTTCAGGGGAGAGACCCAGTACTTC
-	many	TRBV24-1	TRBJ2-1	CATSEVNEQFF	TGTGCCACCAGTGAAGTCAATGAGCAGTTCTTC
-	many	TRBV7-9	TRBJ1-3	CASSYDTGFSGNTIYF	TGTGCCAGCAGCTATGATACAGGGTTCTCTGGAAACACCATATATTTT
-	many	TRBV12-3/TRBV12-4	TRBJ1-5	CASSLGAGASQPQHF	TGTGCCAGCAGTTTAGGTGCAGGGGCAAGTCAGCCCCAGCATTTT
-	many	TRBV12-3/TRBV12-4	TRBJ2-7	CASSFFNYLYEQYF	TGTGCCAGCAGTTTCTTTAACTATCTCTACGAGCAGTACTTC
TRBD1	many	TRBV5-1	TRBJ1-1	CASRGTENTEAFF	TGCGCCAGCAGAGGGACAGAGAACACTGAAGCTTTCTTT
TRBD1	many	TRBV12-3/TRBV12-4	TRBJ1-2	CASRPRTGVYGYTF	TGTGCCAGCAGACCTCGGACAGGGGTATATGGCTACACCTTC
TRBD1	many	TRBV28	TRBJ2-7	CASRPGQNYEQYF	TGTGCCAGCAGACCGGGACAGAACTACGAGCAGTACTTC
-	many	TRBV5-1	TRBJ1-1	CASSLLGEAFF	TGCGCCAGCAGCCTGCTAGGAGAAGCTTTCTTT
-	many	TRBV30	TRBJ2-3	CAWSAPNLDTQYF	TGTGCCTGGAGCGCACCGAACTTAGATACGCAGTATTTT
TRBD2	few	TRBV7-2	TRBJ2-1	CASQRGGSYNEQFF	TGTGCCAGCCAGCGGGGGGGCTCCTACAATGAGCAGTTCTTC
TRBD2	many	TRBV11-2	TRBJ2-1	CASRQGLAPYNEQFF	TGTGCCAGCAGACAAGGACTAGCGCCTTACAATGAGCAGTTCTTC
TRBD1	-	TRBV6-2/TRBV6-3	TRBJ2-7	CACRGIAEQYF	TGTGCCTGCAGGGGGATCGCCGAGCAGTACTTC
TRBD2	many	TRBV20-1	TRBJ2-7	CSAGGGDEQYF	TGCAGTGCTGGGGGGGGGGACGAGCAGTACTTC
-	-	TRBV29-1	TRBJ2-7	CSVEGIGLGSGEQYF	TGCAGCGTTGAAGGGATAGGGTTAGGTTCTGGCGAGCAGTACTTC
-	-	TRBV5-1	TRBJ2-4	CASSRNRVSRGDIQYF	TGCGCCAGCAGCCGGAACAGGGTATCGCGCGGAGACATTCAGTACTTC
-	-	TRBV30	TRBJ2-3	CAWQSGNSNQPQYF	TGTGCCTGGCAGAGTGGGAATTCCAATCAGCCCCAGTATTTT
TRBD2	few	TRBV11-2	TRBJ2-3	CASSPGLEVDTQYF	TGTGCCAGCAGCCCGGGACTAGAAGTAGATACGCAGTATTTT
TRBD2	many	TRBV5-1	TRBJ2-3	CASSWTRSGTDTQYF	TGCGCCAGCAGCTGGACTAGGTCGGGCACAGATACGCAGTATTTT
-	-	TRBV28	TRBJ1-3	CASSFPGRGNTIYF	TGTGCCAGCAGTTTCCCAGGGCGAGGAAACACCATATATTTT
TRBD1	many	TRBV5-1	TRBJ2-1	CASSWQTGPGNEQFF	TGCGCCAGCAGCTGGCAGACAGGGCCCGGGAATGAGCAGTTCTTC
-	-	TRBV5-4	TRBJ2-1	CASSLMGSSHNEQFF	TGTGCCAGCAGCTTGATGGGTTCGTCCCACAATGAGCAGTTCTTC
-	-	TRBV6-5	TRBJ2-7	CASSYGGLSSYEQYF	TGTGCCAGCAGTTACGGGGGCCTGAGCTCCTACGAGCAGTACTTC
-	many	TRBV2	TRBJ2-3	CASRERGDTQYF	TGTGCCAGCAGAGAAAGGGGGGATACGCAGTATTTT
-	-	TRBV2	TRBJ1-5	CASSPLRDQPQHF	TGTGCCAGCAGTCCCTTGAGGGATCAGCCCCAGCATTTT
-	-	TRBV12-3/TRBV12-4	TRBJ2-7	CASTRGSVFGDEQYF	TGTGCCAGCACCAGAGGGTCCGTTTTTGGGGACGAGCAGTACTTC
-	many	TRBV6-2/TRBV6-3	TRBJ2-7	CASSYFSYEQYF	TGTGCCAGCAGTTATTTTTCCTACGAGCAGTACTTC
-	many	TRBV29-1	TRBJ2-5	CSVVSKETQYF	TGCAGCGTTGTTTCCAAAGAGACCCAGTACTTC
-	many	TRBV28	TRBJ2-7	CASSYQMRLPDSEQYF	TGTGCCAGCAGTTACCAGATGCGGCTTCCCGACTCCGAGCAGTACTTC
TRBD2	many	TRBV12-3/TRBV12-4	TRBJ2-7	CASSRISGRGEQYF	TGTGCCAGCAGCCGTATTAGCGGGAGAGGCGAGCAGTACTTC
TRBD2	many	TRBV4-2	TRBJ2-3	CASSQDDLAGGDTQYF	TGTGCCAGCAGCCAAGATGACCTAGCGGGGGGAGATACGCAGTATTTT
-	-	TRBV29-1	TRBJ2-1	CSAGLGGSSYNEQFF	TGCAGCGCCGGCTTGGGCGGTAGCTCCTACAATGAGCAGTTCTTC
TRBD2	many	TRBV7-3	TRBJ2-1	CASSPTAGGDNEQFF	TGTGCCAGCAGCCCAACAGCGGGAGGGGATAATGAGCAGTTCTTC
-	many	TRBV12-3/TRBV12-4	TRBJ2-2	CASSLNLLNTGELFF	TGTGCCAGCAGTTTAAACCTTCTGAACACCGGGGAGCTGTTTTTT
-	many	TRBV28	TRBJ2-7	CASSLNWQAGYEQYF	TGTGCCAGCAGTTTAAATTGGCAGGCGGGTTACGAGCAGTACTTC
-	many	TRBV5-1	TRBJ1-5	CASSLEGIVNQPQHF	TGCGCCAGCAGCTTGGAAGGGATTGTCAATCAGCCCCAGCATTTT
TRBD1	many	TRBV28	TRBJ2-3	CASSYTPGQGGDTQYF	TGTGCCAGCAGTTATACGCCGGGACAGGGTGGAGATACGCAGTATTTT
-	many	TRBV13	TRBJ1-2	CASSLDRRPNYGYTF	TGTGCCAGCAGCCTCGATAGAAGGCCTAACTATGGCTACACCTTC
TRBD1	-	TRBV5-1	TRBJ1-4	CASSRTGTNEKLFF	TGCGCCAGCAGCCGGACAGGAACTAATGAAAAACTGTTTTTT
TRBD1	many	TRBV6-1	TRBJ2-2	CASSASKGARTGELFF	TGTGCCAGCAGTGCTAGTAAGGGGGCGCGGACCGGGGAGCTGTTTTTT
TRBD1	many	TRBV5-1	TRBJ1-1	CASSLDRGDTEAFF	TGCGCCAGCAGCTTGGACAGGGGAGACACTGAAGCTTTCTTT
TRBD1	many	TRBV14	TRBJ1-2	CASSQAGTGYGYTF	TGTGCCAGCAGCCAAGCCGGGACAGGCTATGGCTACACCTTC
-	many	TRBV20-1	TRBJ2-5	CSATGVTQETQYF	TGCAGTGCTACGGGGGTGACGCAAGAGACCCAGTACTTC